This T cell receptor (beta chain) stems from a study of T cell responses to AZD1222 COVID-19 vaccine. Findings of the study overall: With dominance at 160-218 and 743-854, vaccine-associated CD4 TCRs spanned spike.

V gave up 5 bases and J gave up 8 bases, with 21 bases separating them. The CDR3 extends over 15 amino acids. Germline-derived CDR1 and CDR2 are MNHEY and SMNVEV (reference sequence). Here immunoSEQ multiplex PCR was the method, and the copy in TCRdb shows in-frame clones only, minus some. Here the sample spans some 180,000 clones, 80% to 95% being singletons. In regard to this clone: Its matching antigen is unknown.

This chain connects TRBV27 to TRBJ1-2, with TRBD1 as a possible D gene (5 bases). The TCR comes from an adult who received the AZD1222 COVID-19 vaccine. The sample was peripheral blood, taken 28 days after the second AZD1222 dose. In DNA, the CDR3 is TGTGCCAGCAGTCCATCCAGGGTACCAATAATGGGCTACACCTTC. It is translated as CASSPSRVPIMGYTF.